These 3 T cell receptor beta chains share one sample of origin, sequenced in a study of early T cells in non-severe SARS-CoV-2 infection (dated by TCRdb to the early 2020s). Libraries were made using 5' RACE. The run used a NextSeq 500. TCRdb trimmed public reads at Q25 via fastp, called clones via MiXCR and kept in-frame beta chains. Duplicate CDR3 protein sequences are folded into a single record with the most common DNA and genes. The sample table records about 77,000 distinct CDR3 sequences; approximately 9.1% of these occur just once. Clones ranked in the top ten supply nearly 5% of the sample. The sequencing sample was made of whole blood. Source of these receptors: an adult who was a healthcare worker with PCR-confirmed SARS-CoV-2 infection or an uninfected control (not recorded which).

This clonotype was seen more than once but under ten times. The rearrangement uses TRBV5-1 and TRBJ1-5, with 8 bases identical to TRBD1. CDR1 is SGHRS, CDR2 YFSETQ, per germline. The CDR3 loop spans 14 amino acids. Losses at the gene ends were 4 bases for V and 4 bases for J; bases not matched to a gene: 4. CDR3 bases: TGCGCCAGCAGCCTGGGACAGGAAAATCAGCCCCAGCATTTT. It codes for CASSLGQENQPQHF.

In its sample, this clonotype was seen many times. The chain uses TRBV6-1 and TRBJ2-6; possible D gene TRBD1, 6 bases. V was pared by 1 base and J by 2 bases, with 6 bases between. This CDR3 is built from 15 residues. The germline gives CDR1 MNHNS, CDR2 SASEGT. CDR3 residues: CASSEEGAGANVLTF. Written as DNA, the CDR3 is TGTGCCAGCAGTGAAGAGGGGGCTGGGGCCAACGTCCTGACTTTC.

This clonotype was counted a few times. This chain uses TRBV30 with TRBJ1-4; 8 positions agree with TRBD1. This CDR3 comprises 15 residues. Germline loops: CDR1 GTSNPN, CDR2 SVGIG (reference sequence). Losses at the gene ends were 3 bases for V and 10 bases for J; bases not matched to a gene: 13. The CDR3 here is CAWSVPSGTGRKLFF. The CDR3 coding sequence is TGTGCCTGGAGCGTCCCATCCGGGACAGGCCGAAAACTGTTTTTT.